These T cell receptor beta chains were read from a single sample in a study of tumor and adjacent non-tumor tissue in lung cancer. TCRdb re-called the multiplex PCR reads with MiXCR, one entry per CDR3 protein. The data contain some 73,000 distinct CDR3 sequences, roughly 80% of them seen just once; the ten biggest clones take up less than 60%. Source material: distant non-tumor lung tissue. These receptors were collected from a man in his sixties with non-small cell lung cancer. The CDR3 runs from the conserved cysteine through the conserved F or W. The D gene is left open where the match is weak. The size entry is marked missing in some rows and otherwise reads once, few, many or a size class.

NA	NA	TRBV5-4	TRBJ2-7	TGTGCCAGCAGCTCCCTGGGACATTCGGGGGAGCGGTACTTC	CASSSLGHSGERYF
NA	NA	TRBV6-1	TRBJ1-3	TGTGCTAGCTTGACAAGCCGAAACACCGTATATTTT	CASLTSRNTVYF
NA	TRBD2	TRBV11-1	TRBJ2-5	TGTGCCAGCAGCAGGACTAGCTGGACGGCACACGAGCAGTATTTC	CASSRTSWTAHEQYF
NA	NA	TRBV11-2	TRBJ2-5	TGTGCCAGTAGCTACCCCCAAGCCGATTCATCAGAGACCCAGCACTTC	CASSYPQADSSETQHF
NA	NA	TRBV11-3	TRBJ1-1	TGTGCCAGCACCCCACAGGGAGACACTGAAGCTTTCTTT	CASTPQGDTEAFF
NA	TRBD1	TRBV11-2	TRBJ2-6	TGTGCCAGCAGCTCAGTTCCAAAGGACAGGCCTTCTGGGGCCAACGTCATGACTTTC	CASSSVPKDRPSGANVMTF
medium-sized	TRBD2	TRBV11-3	TRBJ2-1	TGTGCCAGCAGCTTGAGCGGGAGTACCAATGAGCAGTTCTTC	CASSLSGSTNEQFF
NA	NA	TRBV11-2	TRBJ2-5	TGTACCAGCAGCTTTACAGGGAAAGAGAGCCAGTACTTC	CTSSFTGKESQYF
NA	TRBD2	TRBV29-1	TRBJ2-3	TGTAGCGTTGCCAAGCGGGAGTTTAAAGATACGCAGTATTTT	CSVAKREFKDTQYF
few	NA	TRBV16	TRBJ1-1	TGTGACAGCAGCCAATCGTCCGGCCGAGAAGCTTTCTTT	CDSSQSSGREAFF
NA	NA	TRBV12-3/TRBV12-4	TRBJ1-4	TGTGCCAGCAGTTTTGGCAGGAAGCTGTTTTTT	CASSFGRKLFF